The next 8 T cell receptor beta chains were all read from a single sample in a study of blood T cell repertoires in COVID-19. Profiled with immunoSEQ multiplex PCR; TCRdb holds only in-frame clones, not every one. The sample yields some 49,000 clones, about 90% seen once. The sample comprised peripheral blood. Every receptor here comes from a man aged 45-65 years with active COVID-19.

The chain links TRBV29-1 to TRBJ1-2, with 7 nucleotides matching TRBD1. V was pared by 6 bases and J by 0 bases, with 4 bases of the junction left unmatched. Germline loops: CDR1 SQVTM, CDR2 ANQGSEA. This CDR3 contains 13 residues. Here the CDR3 DNA reads TGCAGCGTAACGCAGGGGGCTAACTATGGCTACACCTTC. Translating it yields CSVTQGANYGYTF.

The V and J genes are TRBV4-1 and TRBJ2-5, with TRBD2 matching 7 bases. In germline, CDR1 is MGHRA, CDR2 YSYEKL. The CDR3 is 13 amino acids. J was trimmed by 5 bases and V by 3 bases; bases with no gene match: 3. The CDR3 loop is CASSQGRVETQYF. The CDR3 nucleotides are TGCGCCAGCAGCCAGGGGAGGGTCGAGACCCAGTACTTC.

This rearrangement joins TRBV19 to TRBJ2-7; 7 nucleotides match TRBD1. The CDR3 runs to 13 residues. CDR1 is LNHDA, CDR2 SQIVND, per germline (reference sequence). CDR3 coding DNA: TGTGTCCGACACGGACAGGTAGACCACGAGCAGTACTTC. Translation gives CVRHGQVDHEQYF.

CDR3 sequence (DNA): TGTGCCGGAAAACAGGGGGGCACTGAAGCTTTCTTT. It specifies CAGKQGGTEAFF. V usage is TRBV28 and J usage is TRBJ1-1, with 8 bases identical to TRBD1. From germline, CDR1 is MDHEN and CDR2 SYDVKM. V was pared by 11 bases and J by 4 bases, with 6 bases of the junction left unmatched. CDR3 size: 12 residues.

The V call is TRBV6-5, the J call TRBJ2-5; TRBD1 might be the D (7 bases). The ends were cut back, 7 bases at V and 4 bases at J, with 13 bases in the middle. CDR3 size: 13 residues. Germline V gene data show CDR1 as MNHEY and CDR2 as SVGAGI. The DNA for the CDR3 is TGTGCCAGCACCGGCAGGGGGGCAGAGACCCAGTACTTC. Protein product: CASTGRGAETQYF.

This rearrangement joins TRBV7-2 to TRBJ1-2, with TRBD1 matching over 8 bases. This CDR3 is 15 amino acids long. Germline V lookup: CDR1 SGHTA, CDR2 FQGNSA. Losses at the gene ends were 7 bases for V and 1 base for J; bases not matched to a gene: 8. The CDR3 coding sequence is TGTGCCAGCAAAAATCAGGGGGCCGGTAACTATGGCTACACCTTC. This encodes CASKNQGAGNYGYTF.

The CDR3 loop reads CASSLDGTVLTYEQYF. The CDR3 region has the DNA TGTGCCAGCAGCTTAGATGGGACAGTCCTTACCTACGAGCAGTACTTC. This chain links TRBV11-2 with TRBJ2-7, with 7 bases identical to TRBD1. The CDR3 has 16 amino acids. Per germline, CDR1 SGHAT and CDR2 FQNNGV. V lost 0 bases, J lost 2 bases, and 7 bases stayed unmatched.

This clone turned up a few times. The chain links TRBV24-1 to TRBJ2-7, with TRBD2 as a possible D gene (5 bases). From germline, CDR1 is KGHDR and CDR2 SFDVKD. The CDR3 extends over 13 amino acids. V shed 4 bases and J shed 1 base, with 7 bases lying between them. CDR3 residues: CATSDRGSYEQYF. The CDR3 nucleotides are TGTGCCACCAGTGACCGGGGATCCTACGAGCAGTACTTC.